This T cell receptor (beta chain) was sequenced in a study of naive CD8 T cells in extremely preterm neonates. Study background: Abstract and methods disagree on adult ages: 25-50 versus 20-50 years.

The V gene lost 2 bases and the J gene lost 5 bases, with 18 bases spanning the gap. Per germline, CDR1 SGHTA and CDR2 FQGTGA. The CDR3 runs to 16 residues. Study-wide results and caveats: Compared with older groups, preterm CDR3s were shorter, with fewer N additions and less trimming.

The protocol was immunoSEQ multiplex PCR, while the TCRdb copy is restricted to in-frame clones and leaves out a portion. This table has 4,500 to 6,500 clones, nearly 98% appearing once. Sorted naive CD8+ T cell numbers ranged ~19,000 to ~100,000. Comment on this clone: Its matching antigen is unknown.

The chain links TRBV7-3 to TRBJ1-1; possibly TRBD1 for D (6 bases). The sequence was obtained from a human donor in good health. The material sequenced was naive CD8+ T cells from blood. In nucleotides, the CDR3 is TGTGCCAGCAGCTTAGAAAATGTGGGGAGGGGGACTGAAGCTTTCTTT. This translates into CASSLENVGRGTEAFF.